A single sample is the source of the 30 T cell receptor beta chains below, sequenced in a study of blood T cell repertoires in COVID-19. The data were produced by immunoSEQ multiplex PCR, yet TCRdb's version contains in-frame clones alone and is incomplete. The repertoire has nearly 350,000 clones, about 90% of them found once; the top ten carry about 6.7%. What was sequenced was peripheral blood. These TCRs come from a woman in her seventies with COVID-19, enrolled during active disease.

This rearrangement joins TRBV12-3 or TRBV12-4 to TRBJ1-2, with 8 bases identical to TRBD1. This CDR3 spans 11 amino acids. The V and J ends lost 7 bases and 6 bases, in that order; junction bases with no gene match: 1. CDR3 coding DNA: TGTGCCAGCACGGACAGGGATGGCTACACCTTC. Residues: CASTDRDGYTF.

The CDR3 DNA follows: TGTGCCAGCTATGGACAGGGGGCAGGGAACACTGAAGCTTTCTTT. Protein sequence: CASYGQGAGNTEAFF. The chain employs TRBV27 and TRBJ1-1; 11 bases match TRBD1. The CDR3 extends over 15 amino acids. Germline V gene data show CDR1 as MNHEY and CDR2 as SMNVEV (reference sequence). The J segment lost 1 base and the V segment lost 8 bases, leaving 6 bases of the junction unmatched.

The rearrangement links TRBV5-1 to TRBJ2-7; 7 nucleotides line up with TRBD1. Germline V gene sequence: CDR1 SGHRS, CDR2 YFSETQ. The J segment lost 5 bases and the V segment lost 4 bases, leaving 6 bases of the junction unmatched. The CDR3 length is 13 residues. CDR3 region: CASSGTGADEQYF. The DNA of the CDR3 is TGCGCCAGCAGCGGAACAGGGGCTGACGAGCAGTACTTC. The full variable domain, in which reference TRBV5-1 and TRBJ2-7 provide the parts outside the CDR3, is KAGVTQTPRYLIKTRGQQVTLSCSPISGHRSVSWYQQTPGQGLQFLFEYFSETQRNKGNFPGRFSGRQFSNSRSEMNVSTLELGDSALYLCASSGTGADEQYFGPGTRLTVT.

In DNA form, the CDR3 reads TGCGCCAGCAGCTTGGAGGGGGGCGGGGGTCCCCAGCATTTT. This encodes CASSLEGGGGPQHF. The gene calls are TRBV5-1 and TRBJ1-5, with D tentatively TRBD1 (6 bases). V shed 0 bases and J shed 10 bases, with 14 bases lying between them. Germline V lookup: CDR1 SGHRS, CDR2 YFSETQ. The CDR3 runs 14 residues.

The genes are TRBV10-3 and TRBJ2-7, with 8 bases identical to TRBD1. Germline assignment: CDR1 ENHRY and CDR2 SYGVKD. V dropped 6 bases and J dropped 6; count of bases not matched to a gene: 4. The CDR3 has 12 amino acids. DNA for the CDR3: TGTGCCATCAGGCAGGGGGCAGGCGAGCAGTACTTC. It is translated as CAIRQGAGEQYF.

This clone was seen only once. The gene calls are TRBV6-5 and TRBJ2-5; D gene unclear. V was trimmed by 4 bases and J by 2 bases, leaving 8 bases between them. The CDR3 runs to 13 residues. Germline V lookup: CDR1 MNHEY, CDR2 SVGAGI. The CDR3 bases are TGTGCCAGCAGTTCTGGCAGACAAGAGACCCAGTACTTC. Encoded protein: CASSSGRQETQYF.

The chain uses TRBV4-1 and TRBJ2-2, with TRBD2 matching 9 bases. The germline gives CDR1 MGHRA, CDR2 YSYEKL. J was trimmed by 2 bases and V by 1 base; bases with no gene match: 2. The CDR3 has 16 amino acids. CDR3 DNA sequence: TGCGCCAGCAGCCAAGGAGCGGGGGGAAACACCGGGGAGCTGTTTTTT. Translating gives CASSQGAGGNTGELFF.

The genes are TRBV5-1 and TRBJ1-1; a weak D match, TRBD1 (5 bases). The V gene's germline CDR1 is SGHRS and CDR2 YFSETQ. The CDR3 is made up of 14 amino acids. V lost 3 bases and J lost 1, with 10 bases in between. The CDR3 loop reads CASSWGDANTEAFF. The CDR3 coding sequence is TGCGCCAGCAGCTGGGGGGACGCGAACACTGAAGCTTTCTTT.

This chain joins TRBV2 and TRBJ2-7, with D maybe TRBD2 (7 bases). The CDR3 has 14 amino acids. The ends were cut back, 7 bases at V and 6 bases at J, with 19 bases in the middle. Germline CDR1 reads SNHLY; CDR2 reads FYNNEI. The CDR3 DNA reads as TGTGCCAGCAATAAATACGGGGGGCGAGGCGAGCAGTACTTC. This gives the protein CASNKYGGRGEQYF.

The gene calls are TRBV3-1 (or the pseudogene TRBV3-2) and TRBJ1-1; D call uncertain. CDR3 size: 15 residues. Trimming removed 1 base from V and 0 bases from J, with 9 bases in between. Germline CDR1 LGHDT, CDR2 YNNKEL (reference sequence). CDR3 DNA sequence: TGTGCCAGCAGCCAAGGCCAGGCAATGAACACTGAAGCTTTCTTT. It yields the protein CASSQGQAMNTEAFF.

The V and J genes are TRBV10-2 and TRBJ2-7; 8 bases align to TRBD2. Germline loops: CDR1 WSHSY, CDR2 SAAADI. The V and J ends lost 2 bases and 2 bases, in that order; junction bases with no gene match: 8. This CDR3 is built from 16 residues. CDR3 sequence: CASSERVTSATYEQYF. The DNA of the CDR3 is TGCGCCAGCAGTGAGAGGGTGACTAGCGCGACCTACGAGCAGTACTTC.

This sequence joins TRBV5-1 and TRBJ1-6; 7 bases map to TRBD1. Germline CDR1 is SGHRS and CDR2 is YFSETQ. This CDR3 spans 14 amino acids. J lost 10 bases, V lost 0 bases, and 4 bases had no gene match. The CDR3 DNA is TGCGCCAGCAGCTTGGACAGGGGCGGATCACCCCTCCACTTT. Protein: CASSLDRGGSPLHF.

The chain carries TRBV6-1 and TRBJ1-2; 8 bases are shared with TRBD1. This CDR3 comprises 17 residues. Germline V CDR1 and CDR2: MNHNS, SASEGT. The V segment lost 2 bases and the J segment 4 bases; nucleotides outside the gene matches: 12. The CDR3 is CASSERGTGQGGYGYTF. CDR3 sequence (DNA): TGTGCCAGCAGTGAAAGGGGGACAGGTCAGGGAGGCTATGGCTACACCTTC.

The gene calls are TRBV4-1 and TRBJ2-7; D is perhaps TRBD2 (5 bases). Trimming pared 5 bases from V and 7 bases from J, leaving 18 bases between. The CDR3 contains 14 residues. The germline V gene encodes CDR1 MGHRA and CDR2 YSYEKL. This chain's CDR3 is CASSAGYTHGEQYF. The CDR3 DNA is TGCGCCAGCAGCGCGGGCTACACCCACGGGGAGCAGTACTTC.

The V gene is TRBV2, the J gene TRBJ1-5, with a tentative D call TRBD1 (5 bases). V was shortened by 4 bases and J by 7 bases, with 14 bases between the two germline ends. Germline CDR1 is SNHLY and CDR2 is FYNNEI. The length of the CDR3 is 14 residues. As DNA, the CDR3 is TGTGCCAGCAGTGCCCGGCAGGGTGAACAGCCCCAGCATTTT. This gives the protein CASSARQGEQPQHF.

The gene calls are TRBV29-1 and TRBJ2-2, with 8 bases lining up with TRBD1. V lost 8 bases to trimming and J lost 5 bases; unmatched junction nucleotides: 7. CDR3 length: 13 amino acids. Germline V gene lookup returns CDR1 SQVTM and CDR2 ANQGSEA. In DNA, the CDR3 is TGCAGCTTCAGGGGGCTACGGACCGGGGAGCTGTTTTTT. It translates to CSFRGLRTGELFF.

The chain recombines TRBV5-1 with TRBJ2-3; TRBD2 aligns across 8 bases. The CDR3 totals 15 residues. Per germline, CDR1 SGHRS and CDR2 YFSETQ. Unmatched junction bases numbered 4, after V lost 2 bases and J lost 2 bases. The CDR3 bases are TGCGCCAGCAGCTTCGAACTAGCGGTCACAGATACGCAGTATTTT. This gives the protein CASSFELAVTDTQYF.

The table lists this clone with a few counts. The chain links TRBV6-2 or TRBV6-3 to TRBJ1-1; tentatively, D is TRBD1 (5 bases). V was cut by 5 bases and J by 2 bases, with 15 bases left in between. The CDR3 is made up of 15 amino acids. Germline assignment: CDR1 MNHEY and CDR2 SVGEGT. DNA for the CDR3: TGTGCCAGCAGTGACCAAAGGGGTCTCAACACTGAAGCTTTCTTT. Translation: CASSDQRGLNTEAFF.

The rearrangement joins TRBV7-2 to TRBJ1-2; no reliable D call. Trimming took off 6 bases at V and 2 bases at J, with 7 bases between the two ends. This CDR3 spans 12 amino acids. The germline V gene encodes CDR1 SGHTA and CDR2 FQGNSA. The CDR3 is CASSTQNYGYTF. In DNA, the CDR3 is TGTGCCAGCAGTACTCAAAACTATGGCTACACCTTC.

The chain combines TRBV11-2 with TRBJ2-2; 9 bases are a match to TRBD2. The V gene's germline CDR1 is SGHAT and CDR2 FQNNGV. The CDR3 loop spans 15 amino acids. V shed 2 bases and J 7 bases; nucleotides not matched to a gene: 5. As DNA, the CDR3 is TGTGCCAGCAGCTTACGCGGGGGGGACTTCGGGGAGCTGTTTTTT. Translated: CASSLRGGDFGELFF.

This clone has just one count. The chain combines TRBV5-4 with TRBJ1-1; D is unresolved. Trimming pared 4 bases from V and 2 bases from J, leaving 9 bases between. Germline values: CDR1 SGHNT, CDR2 YYREEE (reference sequence). This CDR3 is built from 13 residues. CDR3 DNA: TGTGCCAGCAGCCCACGGGAAAACACTGAAGCTTTCTTT. Translating it yields CASSPRENTEAFF. The complete variable domain, with remaining parts taken from reference TRBV5-4 and TRBJ1-1, reads ETGVTQSPTHLIKTRGQQVTLRCSSQSGHNTVSWYQQALGQGPQFIFQYYREEENGRGNFPPRFSGLQFPNYSSELNVNALELDDSALYLCASSPRENTEAFFGQGTRLTVV.

This clone was seen once. The chain is built from TRBV29-1 and TRBJ1-1; no firm D call. The CDR3 runs 12 residues. The germline V gene has CDR1 SQVTM and CDR2 ANQGSEA. Trimming removed 2 bases from V and 10 bases from J, with 14 bases in between. The CDR3 coding sequence is TGCAGCGTTGAATTCCCCCTCCGGGGAGCTTTCTTT. It codes for CSVEFPLRGAFF.

V gene TRBV5-1 combines with J gene TRBJ1-6; D is unresolved. The CDR3 is 15 residues long. With 0 bases removed from V and 5 bases from J, the gap between germline ends came to 9 bases. Germline V gene sequence: CDR1 SGHRS, CDR2 YFSETQ. The CDR3 DNA sequence: TGCGCCAGCAGCTTGGCCGGCGGTCATAATTCACCCCTCCACTTT. Its protein is CASSLAGGHNSPLHF.

The J gene is TRBJ1-1, the V gene TRBV19, with 7 positions matching TRBD1. V dropped 8 bases and J dropped 5; count of bases not matched to a gene: 5. The CDR3 is 12 amino acids. Looked up from germline, CDR1 is LNHDA and CDR2 is SQIVND (reference sequence). In nucleotides, the CDR3 is TGTGCCAGTGTTAGGGGGCCAACTGAAGCTTTCTTT. It codes for CASVRGPTEAFF.

As DNA, the CDR3 is TGTGCCAGCAGTTACCCCAAAGGACAGGGTTGGGACACTGAAGCTTTCTTT. Translation: CASSYPKGQGWDTEAFF. The chain couples TRBV6-2 or TRBV6-3 to TRBJ1-1; 8 nucleotides agree with TRBD1. V was clipped by 2 bases and J by 3 bases; unmatched bases: 11. There are 17 residues in the CDR3. CDR1 is MNHEY and CDR2 is SVGEGT in the germline V gene.

The rearrangement uses TRBV13 and TRBJ2-7, with 7 bases identical to TRBD2. The CDR3 runs 13 residues. Germline V gives CDR1 PRHDT, CDR2 FYEKMQ (reference sequence). J gave up 5 bases and V 5 bases, and 6 bases lay outside the gene matches. CDR3 DNA sequence: TGTGCCAGCAGCGGGGGGGATAAGGACGAGCAGTACTTC. Encoded protein: CASSGGDKDEQYF. The complete variable domain, with remaining parts taken from reference TRBV13 and TRBJ2-7, reads AAGVIQSPRHLIKEKRETATLKCYPIPRHDTVYWYQQGPGQDPQFLISFYEKMQSDKGSIPDRFSAQQFSDYHSELNMSSLELGDSALYFCASSGGDKDEQYFGPGTRLTVT.

The J gene is TRBJ2-7, the V gene TRBV4-1; D remains unclear. V was clipped by 1 base and J by 4 bases, with 11 bases between them. This CDR3 spans 14 amino acids. Germline V gene data show CDR1 as MGHRA and CDR2 as YSYEKL. CDR3 protein: CASSQAVQRYEQYF. The CDR3 nucleotides read TGCGCCAGCAGCCAAGCCGTTCAGAGGTACGAGCAGTACTTC.

The CDR3 coding sequence is TGTGCCAGCAGCCGATCGTCTCCGATGGGGAGGGAGGAGCAGTACTTC. It is translated as CASSRSSPMGREEQYF. The chain couples TRBV3-1 (or the pseudogene TRBV3-2) to TRBJ2-7; 7 nucleotides align to TRBD2. The germline V gene encodes CDR1 LGHDT and CDR2 YNNKEL (reference sequence). With 4 bases clipped from V and 7 bases from J, the junction kept 16 bases outside the gene matches. The CDR3 has 16 residues.

The V gene is TRBV4-1, the J gene TRBJ2-7; D is possibly TRBD1 (5 bases). This CDR3 is 16 amino acids long. Germline CDR1 is MGHRA and CDR2 is YSYEKL. The germline V and J ends were trimmed by 4 bases and 7 bases, with 23 bases remaining between them. CDR3 loop: CASSRYPQEPRVEQYF. The CDR3 DNA follows: TGCGCCAGCAGCCGATACCCACAGGAGCCTCGGGTTGAGCAGTACTTC.

This clone was detected a few times. The rearrangement joins TRBV24-1 to TRBJ2-3; 7 bases are a match to TRBD1. With V trimmed by 3 bases and J by 4 bases, 6 bases remained unmatched. CDR3 length: 15 residues. The V gene's germline CDR1 is KGHDR and CDR2 SFDVKD. This CDR3 reads CATSDRAGGADTQYF. The CDR3 DNA sequence: TGTGCCACCAGTGATAGGGCAGGGGGAGCAGATACGCAGTATTTT.